The T cell receptor beta chain described here comes from a study of CXCR3-negative and CXCR3-positive naive CD8 T cells. Study-wide results and caveats: Against CXCR3-negative naive cells, CXCR3-positive naive cells showed more hydrophobic TRB CDR3s.

The CD45RO-CCR7+CD27+CD95- phenotype denoted naive CD8+ T cells. The TRB cDNA libraries were prepared by 5' RACE with UMI labels. Using the 5' RACE reads, TCRdb records one entry per CDR3 protein without DNA. The record lists more than 80,000 distinct CDR3 sequences, of which the ten most abundant hold over 0.35%. CDR3 size: 15 residues. Germline V gene lookup returns CDR1 MNHEY and CDR2 SVGAGI. A remark on this clonotype: The target antigen is unknown.

The clonotype comes from a human donor in good health. Some clones in this sample may be carry-over from other donors' samples. The sequenced material came from naive CXCR3+ CD8+ T cells from blood. The subset was: CD45RO-CCR7+CD27+CD95- naive CD8+ T cells expressing CXCR3 (TNR3+). The V call is TRBV6-5, the J call TRBJ1-1; absent DNA, TCRdb's TRBD1 call cannot be checked. CDR3 residues: CASSDRDRGHIEAFF.